The clone carrying this T cell receptor beta chain showed up just a few times. The target antigen is unknown. The data were obtained in a study of beta chain features in type 1 diabetes. Study-wide points: TCRB repertoires of naive, central memory and Treg cells appeared more similar among patients than among healthy donors. Among all four CD4+ subsets, Type 1 diabetes patients had TCRB CDR3s that were moderately but significantly shorter. Among type 1 diabetes patients, VDJ junctions had fewer insertions and more deletions.

Sorting that relied on CD45RO/CCR7/CD25/CD127/CD95/CD27 yielded CD4+ naive, central memory, regulatory and stem cell-like memory cells. CDR3 size: 16 residues. Germline CDR1 reads SGHRS; CDR2 reads YFSETQ. V dropped 3 bases and J dropped 4; count of bases not matched to a gene: 8. TCRB transcripts that were expressed got sequenced, as all of the isolated RNA had been reverse transcribed. Mean read depth for naive, central memory and regulatory T cell samples was about 3.4 million reads. The table came from immunoSEQ multiplex PCR; TCRdb's copy has only in-frame clones and leaves some out. The sample holds about 660,000 clones; roughly 13% are singletons and the top ten take just under 0.04%.

The sequence was obtained from a man between 18 and 35 years old with type 1 diabetes. The sample comprised naive CD4+ T cells from blood. V and J are TRBV5-1 and TRBJ2-5; TRBD2 matches at 11 bases. The CDR3, as DNA: TGCGCCAGCAGCTCCTCTACTAGCGGGGGTCCAGAGACCCAGTACTTC. Translated: CASSSSTSGGPETQYF.